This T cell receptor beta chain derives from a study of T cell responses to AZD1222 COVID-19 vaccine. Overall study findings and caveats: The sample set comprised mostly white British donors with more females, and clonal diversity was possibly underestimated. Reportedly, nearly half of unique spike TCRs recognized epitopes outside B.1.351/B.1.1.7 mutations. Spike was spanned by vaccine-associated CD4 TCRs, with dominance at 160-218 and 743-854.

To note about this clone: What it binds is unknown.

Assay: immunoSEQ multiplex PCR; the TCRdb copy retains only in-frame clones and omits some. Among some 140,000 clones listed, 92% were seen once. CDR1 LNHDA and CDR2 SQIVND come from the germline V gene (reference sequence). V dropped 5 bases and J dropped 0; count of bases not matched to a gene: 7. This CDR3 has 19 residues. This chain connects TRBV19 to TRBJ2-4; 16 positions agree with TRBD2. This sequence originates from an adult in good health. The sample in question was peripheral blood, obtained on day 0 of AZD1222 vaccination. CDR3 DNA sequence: TGTGCCAGTAGTCAAGGGACTAGCGGGAGGGCCTTAGCCAAAAACATTCAGTACTTC. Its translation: CASSQGTSGRALAKNIQYF.